Reported below is one TCR beta chain. Its antigen is as yet unknown. The table came from immunoSEQ multiplex PCR; TCRdb's copy has only in-frame clones and leaves some out. The data show about 130,000 clones, with about 90% seen just once and 3% to 3.5% held by the top ten. The data are from a study of cytomegalovirus exposure and HLA in healthy donors. As for the study in general: It was reported in a later analysis that the same platform had been used for the 120 or so validation repertoires as for the 550 to 700 first-cohort repertoires. Study-wide results and caveats: The study designated about 160 TCR beta chains cytomegalovirus-associated.

This CDR3 has 15 residues. The V segment lost 2 bases and the J segment 7 bases; nucleotides outside the gene matches: 9. Germline V CDR1 and CDR2: KGHSY, FQNENV. The donors were part of the validation cohort, which consisted of under 150 subjects and was separate from the first cohort of about 670 subjects. Sequencing was carried out using PBMCs. The gene calls are TRBV16 and TRBJ1-2; 8 positions agree with TRBD1. The receptor was isolated from a young man in good health and CMV-seronegative. CDR3 in amino acids: CASSQVPAGGIGYTF. For the CDR3, the DNA is TGTGCCAGCAGCCAAGTTCCGGCAGGGGGCATTGGCTACACCTTC.